Given below is one T cell receptor (beta chain) in context. Its antigen is currently unknown. Genomic DNA was the PCR template. Multiplex PCR with 30 forward and 13 reverse primers amplified the TCR beta CDR3. TCRdb re-analysed the multiplex PCR reads in MiXCR, keeping a single row per CDR3 protein. The profile shows 280,000 or so distinct CDR3 sequences, 40% to 50% of them singletons. These data originate in a study of type 1 and type 2 diabetes patients. Study summary: T cells were magnetically sorted from PBMCs as CD4+ or CD8+ subsets.

Overall study results and limits: Some T1D-only expanded clones might appear in more T2D or control samples.

The TCR was taken from a man aged 18 to 29 with type 2 diabetes. Sequencing was performed on peripheral blood mononuclear cells (PBMCs).

The CDR3 coding sequence is TGTGCCTGGACCAGGACAGGGGGTTACGAGCAGTACTTC. Protein sequence: CAWTRTGGYEQYF. This chain links TRBV30 with TRBJ2-7; 10 nucleotides agree with TRBD1. Trimming took 4 bases from V and 4 from J; bases not matched to a gene: 4. Germline CDR1 GTSNPN, CDR2 SVGIG (reference sequence). This CDR3 is 13 amino acids long. Full variable domain (missing parts from reference TRBV30 and TRBJ2-7): SQTIHQWPATLVQPVGSPLSLECTVEGTSNPNLYWYRQAAGRGLQLLFYSVGIGQISSEVPQNLSASRPQDRQFILSSKKLLLSDSGFYLCAWTRTGGYEQYFGPGTRLTVT.